Listed below are T cell receptor beta chains from one sample, sequenced in a study of blood T cell repertoires in COVID-19. The table came from immunoSEQ multiplex PCR; TCRdb's copy has only in-frame clones and leaves some out. The table has around 150,000 clones, around 86% seen once. Specimen: peripheral blood. The receptors shown here come from a man aged 18 to 30 with acute or convalescent COVID-19. The CDR3 runs from the conserved cysteine through the conserved F or W. A D gene is named only where the DNA matches it firmly.

cdr3_aa j_call d_call v_call
CASLRGSYTGELFF TRBJ2-2 - TRBV28
CASSIWQVNTEAFF TRBJ1-1 - TRBV19
CASSPRDTAYNEQFF TRBJ2-1 - TRBV7-7
CASSPGGSKNIQYF TRBJ2-4 TRBD1 TRBV5-1
CASSVVGQGDNQPQHF TRBJ1-5 TRBD1 TRBV2
CASSPPSGDNSPLHF TRBJ1-6 - TRBV5-6
CAWSKDSTYEQYF - - TRBV30
CASSEVPGSDTQYF TRBJ2-3 - TRBV6-1
CATQDYFNTDTQYF TRBJ2-3 - TRBV19
CASSSGDRANEKLFF TRBJ1-4 TRBD1 TRBV6-5
CASRPGTTNEKLFF TRBJ1-4 - TRBV5-1
CAISGLADYNEQFF TRBJ2-1 TRBD2 TRBV10-3
CASSLVSGRVPKETQYF TRBJ2-5 - TRBV5-4
CASSLRGNNEKLFF TRBJ1-4 - TRBV6-5
CASSPTGDPIGNTIYF TRBJ1-3 TRBD1 TRBV7-9
CASSESTVTSHYGYTF TRBJ1-2 - TRBV25-1
CASSIQGTNSPLHF TRBJ1-6 TRBD1 TRBV6-4
CACQDNYEQYF TRBJ2-7 - TRBV30
CASGGQGSSPLHF TRBJ1-6 TRBD1 TRBV6-5
CASSGDRNTGELFF TRBJ2-2 - TRBV5-1
CASHSLGADTQYF TRBJ2-3 - TRBV2
CASSATQGVDGYTF TRBJ1-2 - TRBV7-2
CASEQQETQYF TRBJ2-5 - TRBV2
CASSLGRDRDGEQFF TRBJ2-1 - TRBV5-4
CASSDPGTGAPGTGELFF TRBJ2-2 TRBD1 TRBV10-1
CASSRAGPSTDTQYF TRBJ2-3 - TRBV5-1
CASSLGTVSNQPQHF TRBJ1-5 - TRBV5-1